The 8 T cell receptor beta chains reported below all come from one sample, sequenced in a study of CD8+ T cells in alopecia areata. RNA, once extracted, was reverse transcribed into cDNA for use as the sequencing template. TCRdb keeps only in-frame clones here, not all; method: immunoSEQ multiplex PCR. Of about 150,000 clones in the sample, around 50% were seen once. Specimen: CD8+ T cells sorted from blood, collected at week 0. The source is a human donor with alopecia areata.

The sample holds one count of this clone. The chain joins TRBV13 to TRBJ1-1, with TRBD1 as a possible D gene (6 bases). V was trimmed by 4 bases and J by 0 bases, leaving 12 bases between them. The CDR3 loop spans 15 amino acids. From germline, CDR1 is PRHDT and CDR2 FYEKMQ (reference sequence). CDR3 residues: CASSSAGHLNTEAFF. The CDR3 nucleotides read TGTGCCAGCAGCTCCGCGGGACACCTGAACACTGAAGCTTTCTTT. Variable domain in full (rest from reference TRBV13 and TRBJ1-1): AAGVIQSPRHLIKEKRETATLKCYPIPRHDTVYWYQQGPGQDPQFLISFYEKMQSDKGSIPDRFSAQQFSDYHSELNMSSLELGDSALYFCASSSAGHLNTEAFFGQGTRLTVV.

Only a few counts were recorded for this clone. V usage is TRBV19 and J usage is TRBJ1-1; D not certain. The germline CDR1 and CDR2 sequences are LNHDA and SQIVND (reference sequence). The CDR3 runs to 14 residues. V gave up 4 bases and J gave up 4 bases, with 13 bases separating them. The CDR3 reads CASSNRRASTEAFF. The DNA of the CDR3 is TGTGCCAGTAGTAATAGGAGGGCATCCACTGAAGCTTTCTTT.

Only a few counts were recorded for this clone. One end of the junction does not line up with germline, which may come from a read error. V gene TRBV6-6 combines with J gene TRBJ1-1; TRBD1 is a possible D gene (5 bases). The CDR3 consists of 14 residues. Germline loops: CDR1 MNHNY, CDR2 SVGAGI (reference sequence). The CDR3 nucleotides read TGTGCCACCAGTCCCAGGACAACGAACACTGAAGCTTTCTTT. Its protein is CATSPRTTNTEAFF.

The chain is built from TRBV30 and TRBJ2-2; the D gene is possibly TRBD2 (6 bases). CDR3 size: 14 residues. Germline CDR1 reads GTSNPN; CDR2 reads SVGIG (reference sequence). V was trimmed by 5 bases and J by 5 bases, leaving 15 bases between them. The CDR3 spells CAWERWGVTGELFF. The CDR3 DNA reads TGTGCCTGGGAACGATGGGGGGTAACCGGGGAGCTGTTTTTT.

This rearrangement joins TRBV4-3 to TRBJ1-4; no reliable D call. V lost 0 bases and J lost 4, with 12 bases in between. The CDR3 totals 16 residues. Germline V gene sequence: CDR1 LGHNA, CDR2 YSLEER. CDR3 amino acids: CASSQDFTDSNEKLFF. The CDR3 DNA follows: TGCGCCAGCAGCCAAGATTTTACAGATAGTAATGAAAAACTGTTTTTT.

This chain links TRBV29-1 with TRBJ2-4; D remains ambiguous. Trimming pared 5 bases from V and 5 bases from J, leaving 7 bases between. Germline CDR1 and CDR2: SQVTM and ANQGSEA. This CDR3 spans 11 amino acids. The CDR3 sequence: CSVRKENIQYF. DNA for the CDR3: TGCAGCGTTCGAAAAGAAAACATTCAGTACTTC. The variable domain in full, completed from reference TRBV29-1 and TRBJ2-4, reads SAVISQKPSRDICQRGTSLTIQCQVDSQVTMMFWYRQQPGQSLTLIATANQGSEATYESGFVIDKFPISRPNLTFSTLTVSNMSPEDSSIYLCSVRKENIQYFGAGTRLSVL.

The V gene is TRBV7-9, the J gene TRBJ1-1, with 9 nucleotides matching TRBD1. CDR1 is SEHNR and CDR2 is FQNEAQ in the germline V gene (reference sequence). The CDR3 is 15 residues long. Trimming cost V 5 bases and J 2 bases; bases outside gene matches: 6. The CDR3 DNA reads TGTGCCAGCAGCGAACAACAGGGGGCCAACACTGAAGCTTTCTTT. It encodes CASSEQQGANTEAFF.

The rearrangement links TRBV6-1 to TRBJ2-1; D might be TRBD2 (5 bases). Germline CDR1 MNHNS, CDR2 SASEGT. This CDR3 is 16 amino acids long. V lost 3 bases to trimming and J lost 7 bases, with 19 bases between them. CDR3 region: CASSDDIGLAVNEQFF. The CDR3 DNA sequence: TGTGCCAGCAGTGACGACATAGGACTCGCGGTAAATGAGCAGTTCTTC.